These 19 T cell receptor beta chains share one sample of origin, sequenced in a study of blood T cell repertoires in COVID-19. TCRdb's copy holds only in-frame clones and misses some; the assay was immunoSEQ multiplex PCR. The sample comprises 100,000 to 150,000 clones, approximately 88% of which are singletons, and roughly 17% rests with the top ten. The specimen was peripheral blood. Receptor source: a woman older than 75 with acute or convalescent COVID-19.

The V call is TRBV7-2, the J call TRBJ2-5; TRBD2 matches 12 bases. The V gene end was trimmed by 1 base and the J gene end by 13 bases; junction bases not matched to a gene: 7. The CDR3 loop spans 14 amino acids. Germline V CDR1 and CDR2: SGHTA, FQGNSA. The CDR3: CASSLDASGGGRYF. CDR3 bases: TGTGCCAGCAGCTTAGATGCTAGCGGGGGGGGACGGTACTTC.

The CDR3 DNA reads TGTGCCAGCTCGCAAAGCGGGGCACCCCGCGCCGGGGAGCTGTTTTTT. Its protein is CASSQSGAPRAGELFF. This chain links TRBV18 with TRBJ2-2; 7 nucleotides match TRBD2. Germline V gene data show CDR1 as KGHSH and CDR2 as LQKENI. V lost 6 bases to trimming and J lost 6 bases; unmatched junction nucleotides: 13. The length of the CDR3 is 16 residues.

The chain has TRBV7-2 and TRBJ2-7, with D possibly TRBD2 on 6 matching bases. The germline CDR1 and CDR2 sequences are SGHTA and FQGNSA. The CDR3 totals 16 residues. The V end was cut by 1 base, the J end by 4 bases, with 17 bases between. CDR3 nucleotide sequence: TGTGCCAGCAGCTTAGGGCCCGGCGGGACCGTATACGAGCAGTACTTC. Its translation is CASSLGPGGTVYEQYF.

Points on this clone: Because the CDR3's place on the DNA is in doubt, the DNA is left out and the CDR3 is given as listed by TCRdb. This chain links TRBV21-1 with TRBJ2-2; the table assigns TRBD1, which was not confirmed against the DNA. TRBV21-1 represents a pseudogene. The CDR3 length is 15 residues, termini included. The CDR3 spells CASLPGQGVGRGAVF.

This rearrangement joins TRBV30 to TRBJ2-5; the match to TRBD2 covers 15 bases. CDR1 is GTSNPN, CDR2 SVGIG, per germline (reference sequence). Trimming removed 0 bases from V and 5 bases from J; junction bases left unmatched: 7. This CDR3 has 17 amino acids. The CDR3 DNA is TGTGCCTGGAGTGTTCCCGGACTAGCGGGGGGGCGGGAGACCCAGTACTTC. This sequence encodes CAWSVPGLAGGRETQYF.

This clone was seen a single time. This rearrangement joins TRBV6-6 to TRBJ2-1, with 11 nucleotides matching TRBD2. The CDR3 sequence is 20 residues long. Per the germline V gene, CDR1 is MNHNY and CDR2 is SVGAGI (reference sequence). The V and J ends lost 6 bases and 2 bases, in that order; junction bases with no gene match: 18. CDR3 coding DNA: TGTGCCAGCAGCGAGAACAGGGGAGTCCTAGCGGGAGGTGCCTACAATGAGCAGTTCTTC. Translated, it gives CASSENRGVLAGGAYNEQFF.

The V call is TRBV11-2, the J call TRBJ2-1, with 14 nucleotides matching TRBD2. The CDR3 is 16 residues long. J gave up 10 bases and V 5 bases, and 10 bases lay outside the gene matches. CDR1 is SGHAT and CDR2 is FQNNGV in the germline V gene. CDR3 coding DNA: TGTGCCAGCAGCCTCCGACTAGCGGGAGGGATCCGAGAGCAGTTCTTC. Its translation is CASSLRLAGGIREQFF.

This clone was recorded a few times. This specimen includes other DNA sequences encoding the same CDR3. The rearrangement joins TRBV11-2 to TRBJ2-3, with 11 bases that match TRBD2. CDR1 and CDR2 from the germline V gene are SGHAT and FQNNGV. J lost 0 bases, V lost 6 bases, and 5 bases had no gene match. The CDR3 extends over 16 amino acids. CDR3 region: CASSSIAGGSTDTQYF. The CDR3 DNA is TGTGCCAGCAGTTCAATAGCGGGGGGGAGCACAGATACGCAGTATTTT.

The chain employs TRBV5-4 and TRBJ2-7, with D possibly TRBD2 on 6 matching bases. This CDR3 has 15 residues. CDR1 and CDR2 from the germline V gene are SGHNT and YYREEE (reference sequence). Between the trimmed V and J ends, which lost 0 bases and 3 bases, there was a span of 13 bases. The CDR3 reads CASSLDAAGHYEQYF. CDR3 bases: TGTGCCAGCAGCTTGGATGCAGCGGGCCACTACGAGCAGTACTTC.

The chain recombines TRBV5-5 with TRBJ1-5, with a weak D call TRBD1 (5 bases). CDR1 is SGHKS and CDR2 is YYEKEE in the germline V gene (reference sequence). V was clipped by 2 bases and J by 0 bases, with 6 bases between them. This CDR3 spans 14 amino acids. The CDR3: CASSLDSSNQPQHF. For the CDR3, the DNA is TGTGCCAGCAGCTTAGACAGTAGCAATCAGCCCCAGCATTTT.

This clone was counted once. For the CDR3, the DNA is TGCGCCACCAACCAAGTACCTAGCGGGACCCCCCTGGGCTCCTACAATGAGCAGTTCTTC. This codes for CATNQVPSGTPLGSYNEQFF. J is TRBJ2-1 and V is TRBV4-3; the match to TRBD2 covers 9 bases. Germline CDR1 LGHNA, CDR2 YSLEER. Trimming removed 10 bases from V and 0 bases from J; junction bases left unmatched: 22. The CDR3 runs to 20 residues.

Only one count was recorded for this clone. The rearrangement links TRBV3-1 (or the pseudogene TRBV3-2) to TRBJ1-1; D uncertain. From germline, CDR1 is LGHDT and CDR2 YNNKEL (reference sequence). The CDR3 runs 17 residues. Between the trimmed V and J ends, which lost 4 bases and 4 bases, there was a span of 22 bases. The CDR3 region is CASSPRRPNRSGTEAFF. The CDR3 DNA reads TGTGCCAGCAGCCCTCGGAGGCCCAATCGGTCTGGCACTGAAGCTTTCTTT.

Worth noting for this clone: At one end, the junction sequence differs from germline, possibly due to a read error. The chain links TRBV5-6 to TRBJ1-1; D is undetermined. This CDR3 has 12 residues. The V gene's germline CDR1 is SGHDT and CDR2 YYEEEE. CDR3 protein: CVSRHLNTEAFF. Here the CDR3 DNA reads TGTGTCAGCAGGCACTTGAACACTGAAGCTTTCTTT.

CDR3 DNA sequence: TGTGCCAGCAGTCGACTAGCGGGAGGCTCCTACGAGCAGTACTTC. It codes for CASSRLAGGSYEQYF. The J gene is TRBJ2-7, the V gene TRBV6-6; the match to TRBD2 covers 13 bases. Germline loops: CDR1 MNHNY, CDR2 SVGAGI (reference sequence). The CDR3 loop spans 15 amino acids. After removal of 5 bases from V and 0 bases from J, the junction contained 1 base not matched to a gene.

CDR3 loop: CASSIGTGRGTEAFF. The CDR3, as DNA: TGTGCCAGTAGTATCGGCACGGGGAGAGGCACTGAAGCTTTCTTT. This chain connects TRBV19 to TRBJ1-1, with D unresolved. This CDR3 contains 15 residues. From germline, CDR1 is LNHDA and CDR2 SQIVND (reference sequence). Trimming stripped 3 bases from V and 4 bases from J, with 15 bases between.

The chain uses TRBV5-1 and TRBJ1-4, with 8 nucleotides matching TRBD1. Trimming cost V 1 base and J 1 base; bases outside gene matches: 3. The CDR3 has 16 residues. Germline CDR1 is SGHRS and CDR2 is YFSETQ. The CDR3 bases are TGCGCCAGCAGCTTGTATGGACAGGGAACTAATGAAAAACTGTTTTTT. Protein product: CASSLYGQGTNEKLFF.

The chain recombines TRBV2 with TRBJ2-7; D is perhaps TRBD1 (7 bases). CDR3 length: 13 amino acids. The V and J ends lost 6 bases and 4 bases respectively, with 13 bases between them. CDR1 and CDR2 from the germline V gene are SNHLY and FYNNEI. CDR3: CASREGQTYEQYF. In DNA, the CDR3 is TGTGCCAGCAGGGAGGGACAGACATACGAGCAGTACTTC.

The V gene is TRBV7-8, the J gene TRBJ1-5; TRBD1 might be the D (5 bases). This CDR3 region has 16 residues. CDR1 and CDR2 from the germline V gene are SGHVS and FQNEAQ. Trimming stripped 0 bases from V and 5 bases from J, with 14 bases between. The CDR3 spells CASSLAEWWGDQPQHF. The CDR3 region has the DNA TGTGCCAGCAGCTTAGCGGAATGGTGGGGGGATCAGCCCCAGCATTTT.

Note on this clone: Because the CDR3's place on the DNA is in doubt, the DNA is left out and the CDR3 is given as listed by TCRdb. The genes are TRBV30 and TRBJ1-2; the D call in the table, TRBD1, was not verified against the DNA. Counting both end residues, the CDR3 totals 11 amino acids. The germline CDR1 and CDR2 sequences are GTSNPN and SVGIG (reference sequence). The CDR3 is CTWGTGAGYTF.